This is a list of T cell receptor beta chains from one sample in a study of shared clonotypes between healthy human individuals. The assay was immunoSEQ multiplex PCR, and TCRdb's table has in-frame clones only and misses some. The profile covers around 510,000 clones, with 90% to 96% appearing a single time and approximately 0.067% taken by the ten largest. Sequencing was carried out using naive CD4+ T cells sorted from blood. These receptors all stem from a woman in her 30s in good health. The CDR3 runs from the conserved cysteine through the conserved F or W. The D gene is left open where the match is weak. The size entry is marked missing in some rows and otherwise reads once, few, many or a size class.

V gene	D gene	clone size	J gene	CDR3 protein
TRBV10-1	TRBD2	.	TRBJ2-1	CASSVGTSGEDEQFF
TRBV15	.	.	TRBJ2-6	CATSRDTSLTGANVLTF
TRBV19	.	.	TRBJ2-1	CASNPSGTFYNEQFF
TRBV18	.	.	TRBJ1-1	CASSPPPQWADTEAFF
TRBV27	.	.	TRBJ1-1	CASSLTPGRVVNTEAFF
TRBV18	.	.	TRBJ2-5	CASSKMGQETQYF
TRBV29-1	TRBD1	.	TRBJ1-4	CSVDGTGEKLFF
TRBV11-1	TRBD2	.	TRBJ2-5	CASNPLAGGALYF
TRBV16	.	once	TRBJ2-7	CASSQSTGSYEQYF
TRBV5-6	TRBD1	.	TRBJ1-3	CASSRGQGWNTIYF
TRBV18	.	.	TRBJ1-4	CASSPLGRELFF
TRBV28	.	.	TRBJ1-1	CASSSPGWFTEAFF
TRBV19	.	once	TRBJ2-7	CASSIAYRGRYEQYF
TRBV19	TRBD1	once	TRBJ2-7	CASSTYGTGGLYEQYF
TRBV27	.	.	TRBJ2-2	CASSSLWIASNAGELFF
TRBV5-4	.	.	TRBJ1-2	CASSLGRDYGYTF
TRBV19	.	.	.	CASSNGLVATAYEQYF